A single T cell receptor beta chain is shown here with its context. Its antigen is currently unknown. One entry per CDR3 protein, called by TCRdb with MiXCR from the 5' RACE reads. The data show fewer than 350,000 distinct CDR3 sequences, with approximately 4% seen just once and just under 20% held by the top ten. The sample is drawn from a study of T cells after yellow fever vaccination. Study results and limitations: Clones from primary vaccination mostly reappeared after the booster (about 97% CD4, approximately 88% CD8).

V lost 8 bases and J 3 bases, leaving 11 bases between the germline ends. CDR1 SGHTA and CDR2 FQGNSA come from the germline V gene. This CDR3 contains 12 residues. The TCR sequence derives from a man between 18 and 29 years old who received the YFV17D yellow fever vaccine. The material sequenced was PBMCs, taken 15 days after the yellow fever booster vaccination. The chain employs TRBV7-2 and TRBJ2-7; D unclear. This CDR3 reads CASGGVGYEQYF. The CDR3, as DNA: TGTGCCAGCGGTGGGGTAGGCTACGAGCAGTACTTC.